The 11 T cell receptor beta chains below come from one sample, sequenced in a study of shared clonotypes between healthy human individuals. Profiling relied on immunoSEQ multiplex PCR, and the TCRdb table lists in-frame clones only, not all of them. This sample carries under 850,000 clones, 72% of them seen once, and the ten largest clones take 1.8%. Specimen: memory CD4+ T cells sorted from blood. Specified subset: CD45RA-negative fraction. These receptors were obtained from a woman between 25 and 40 years old in good health.

V is TRBV12-5 and J is TRBJ2-2; 8 bases map to TRBD1. Germline trimming cut 6 bases from V and 4 bases from J; bases unmatched to any gene: 4. The CDR3 contains 14 residues. Germline V CDR1 and CDR2: LGHNT, FRNRAP. CDR3 sequence (DNA): TGTGCTAGTGGCAGACAGGGGACCACCGGGGAGCTGTTTTTT. Its protein product is CASGRQGTTGELFF.

The chain links TRBV6-5 to TRBJ2-7; 10 bases line up with TRBD1. Germline assignment: CDR1 MNHEY and CDR2 SVGAGI. With 4 bases clipped from V and 6 bases from J, the junction kept 9 bases outside the gene matches. This CDR3 is 15 amino acids long. CDR3 residues: CASSFRGTGVIEQYF. CDR3 DNA sequence: TGTGCCAGCAGTTTTCGCGGGACAGGGGTTATCGAGCAGTACTTC.

The chain uses TRBV4-2 and TRBJ2-3; D is perhaps TRBD1 (6 bases). CDR1 and CDR2 (germline): LGHNA, YNFKEQ. V lost 0 bases to trimming and J lost 4 bases, with 11 bases between them. The CDR3 loop spans 15 amino acids. CDR3 nucleotides: TGTGCCAGCAGCCAAGATCTTAAGGGGGCAGATACGCAGTATTTT. Its translation is CASSQDLKGADTQYF.

This chain connects TRBV19 to TRBJ2-7; 14 bases map to TRBD2. V lost 5 bases and J lost 4; bases outside the gene matches: 4. Germline-derived CDR1 and CDR2 are LNHDA and SQIVND (reference sequence). There are 15 residues in the CDR3. The CDR3 protein is CASSLRLAGGYEQYF. CDR3 nucleotides: TGTGCCAGTAGTCTCCGACTAGCGGGAGGGTACGAGCAGTACTTC. Combining the CDR3 with reference TRBV19 and TRBJ2-7 gives the whole variable domain DGGITQSPKYLFRKEGQNVTLSCEQNLNHDAMYWYRQDPGQGLRLIYYSQIVNDFQKGDIAEGYSVSREKKESFPLTVTSAQKNPTAFYLCASSLRLAGGYEQYFGPGTRLTVT.

The genes are TRBV11-2 and TRBJ1-3; possible D gene TRBD1, 5 bases. Trimming took off 7 bases at V and 2 bases at J, with 12 bases between the two ends. Germline CDR1 is SGHAT and CDR2 is FQNNGV. This CDR3 is 14 amino acids long. CDR3 amino acids: CASTRGLTGNTIYF. Here the CDR3 DNA reads TGTGCCAGCACCCGGGGACTAACTGGAAACACCATATATTTT.

This clone was detected once. This sequence joins TRBV6-1 and TRBJ2-7; perhaps D is TRBD1 or TRBD2 (5 bases each). This CDR3 has 14 amino acids. The germline gives CDR1 MNHNS, CDR2 SASEGT. Trimming shortened V by 6 bases and J by 5 bases, and 17 bases separated the two germline ends. The CDR3 sequence is CASSTRGPGHEQYF. CDR3 nucleotide sequence: TGTGCCAGCAGCACGAGGGGCCCGGGGCACGAGCAGTACTTC.

The chain combines TRBV5-1 with TRBJ2-1; 12 bases line up with TRBD2. The germline gives CDR1 SGHRS, CDR2 YFSETQ. Trimming removed 4 bases from V and 8 bases from J; junction bases left unmatched: 10. This CDR3 has 16 amino acids. The CDR3 region has the DNA TGCGCCAGCAGCCTGCGACTAGCGGGAGATTCTCATGAGCAGTTCTTC. It is translated as CASSLRLAGDSHEQFF. The complete variable domain, with remaining parts taken from reference TRBV5-1 and TRBJ2-1, reads KAGVTQTPRYLIKTRGQQVTLSCSPISGHRSVSWYQQTPGQGLQFLFEYFSETQRNKGNFPGRFSGRQFSNSRSEMNVSTLELGDSALYLCASSLRLAGDSHEQFFGPGTRLTVL.

The gene calls are TRBV9 and TRBJ2-5; D is ambiguous. The V end was cut by 3 bases, the J end by 4 bases, with 4 bases between. This CDR3 is built from 11 residues. The V gene's germline CDR1 is SGDLS and CDR2 YYNGEE. The CDR3 here is CASSDGETQYF. CDR3 sequence (DNA): TGTGCCAGCAGCGACGGAGAGACCCAGTACTTC. Full variable domain (rest looked up from reference TRBV9 and TRBJ2-5): DSGVTQTPKHLITATGQRVTLRCSPRSGDLSVYWYQQSLDQGLQFLIQYYNGEERAKGNILERFSAQQFPDLHSELNLSSLELGDSALYFCASSDGETQYFGPGTRLLVL.

The chain is built from TRBV28 and TRBJ1-1; the D is unclear. The germline V gene has CDR1 MDHEN and CDR2 SYDVKM. This CDR3 spans 15 amino acids. Trimming shortened V by 4 bases and J by 1 base, and 13 bases separated the two germline ends. CDR3 protein: CASSSPGRPNTEAFF. In DNA form, the CDR3 reads TGTGCCAGCAGTTCGCCCGGACGCCCGAACACTGAAGCTTTCTTT.

The chain uses TRBV5-1 and TRBJ2-7; 7 positions match TRBD2. Germline V gene sequence: CDR1 SGHRS, CDR2 YFSETQ. Germline trimming cut 0 bases from V and 6 bases from J; bases unmatched to any gene: 6. This CDR3 spans 14 amino acids. The CDR3 region is CASSLVLAVREQYF. CDR3 DNA: TGCGCCAGCAGCTTGGTTCTAGCGGTACGCGAGCAGTACTTC.

This rearrangement joins TRBV18 to TRBJ2-7, with 7 bases aligning to TRBD1. The CDR3 covers 13 residues. The germline V gene has CDR1 KGHSH and CDR2 LQKENI. V trimming: 6 bases; J trimming: 5 bases; junction bases outside the gene matches: 7. The CDR3 protein is CASSTDRANEQYF. In nucleotides, the CDR3 is TGTGCCAGCTCGACAGACAGGGCCAACGAGCAGTACTTC. The whole variable domain, remainder taken from reference TRBV18 and TRBJ2-7, is NAGVMQNPRHLVRRRGQEARLRCSPMKGHSHVYWYRQLPEEGLKFMVYLQKENIIDESGMPKERFSAEFPKEGPSILRIQQVVRGDSAAYFCASSTDRANEQYFGPGTRLTVT.